These T cell receptor beta chains were read from a single sample in a study of blood T cell repertoires in COVID-19. Clones were read by immunoSEQ multiplex PCR, and TCRdb kept only the in-frame ones, dropping some. Of 90,000 to 120,000 clones detected, 80% to 85% appear once; the ten largest clones hold over 4%. Sequencing was performed on peripheral blood. The receptors derive from a man aged 65 to 85 with acute or convalescent COVID-19. The CDR3 runs from the conserved cysteine through the conserved F or W. The D gene is left open where the match is weak. The size field is filled for only some rows; it gives once, few, many or a size class.

clone_size: few
d_call: TRBD1
j_call: TRBJ2-7
v_call: TRBV7-9
cdr3_nt: TGTGCCAGCAGCTTTGACAGGGGCGAGCAGTACTTC
cdr3_aa: CASSFDRGEQYF

clone_size: .
d_call: TRBD1
j_call: TRBJ1-1
v_call: TRBV18
cdr3_nt: TGTGCCAGCGTCACAGGGGCCCAGAACACTGAAGCTTTCTTT
cdr3_aa: CASVTGAQNTEAFF

clone_size: .
d_call: TRBD1
j_call: TRBJ1-4
v_call: TRBV20-1
cdr3_nt: TGCAGTGCTAGTCGGGGCCAGGGGGTCAATGAAAAACTGTTTTTT
cdr3_aa: CSASRGQGVNEKLFF

clone_size: few
d_call: TRBD2
j_call: TRBJ2-3
v_call: TRBV3-1/TRBV3-2
cdr3_nt: TGTGCCAGCAGCCAAGCTTCGTTAGCGGGGGGGCCGAGAGATACGCAGTATTTT
cdr3_aa: CASSQASLAGGPRDTQYF

clone_size: .
d_call: TRBD1
j_call: TRBJ1-1
v_call: TRBV11-2
cdr3_nt: TGTGCCAGCAGCTCGGGACAGGGGCACACTGAAGCTTTCTTT
cdr3_aa: CASSSGQGHTEAFF

clone_size: .
d_call: .
j_call: TRBJ2-1
v_call: TRBV29-1
cdr3_nt: TGCAGCGTAGCGCAGGGTCGGGATGAGCAGTTCTTC
cdr3_aa: CSVAQGRDEQFF

clone_size: .
d_call: .
j_call: TRBJ2-2
v_call: TRBV19
cdr3_nt: TGTGCCAGTAGTATTCTCAGGGGCGGGGAGCTGTTTTTT
cdr3_aa: CASSILRGGELFF

clone_size: .
d_call: .
j_call: TRBJ1-1
v_call: TRBV19
cdr3_nt: TGTGCCAGTAGTATACCCCCCGGCAGGGCAATGCCTGAAGCTTTCTTT
cdr3_aa: CASSIPPGRAMPEAFF

clone_size: .
d_call: TRBD2
j_call: TRBJ2-7
v_call: TRBV2
cdr3_nt: TGTGCCAGCAGTGAAAAGGCGGGGGGGCCATACGAGCAGTACTTC
cdr3_aa: CASSEKAGGPYEQYF

clone_size: .
d_call: .
j_call: TRBJ1-3
v_call: TRBV10-3
cdr3_nt: TGTGCCATTATATCGAGCTCTGGAAACACCATATATTTT
cdr3_aa: CAIISSSGNTIYF

clone_size: once
d_call: TRBD2
j_call: TRBJ2-1
v_call: TRBV7-6
cdr3_nt: TGTGCCAGCAGGTCCACTAGCGGGGGGTACAATGAGCAGTTCTTC
cdr3_aa: CASRSTSGGYNEQFF

clone_size: .
d_call: .
j_call: TRBJ2-7
v_call: TRBV15
cdr3_nt: TGTGCCACCAGCAGAGAGGCAGGGACCTACGAGCAGTACTTC
cdr3_aa: CATSREAGTYEQYF

clone_size: .
d_call: TRBD1
j_call: TRBJ1-1
v_call: TRBV6-4
cdr3_nt: TGTGCCAGCAGAGAACAGGGGATGAACACTGAAGCTTTCTTT
cdr3_aa: CASREQGMNTEAFF

clone_size: .
d_call: TRBD1
j_call: TRBJ2-2
v_call: TRBV6-2/TRBV6-3
cdr3_nt: TGTGCCAGCAGTACAGGGGGCGCGAACACCGGGGAGCTGTTTTTT
cdr3_aa: CASSTGGANTGELFF

clone_size: .
d_call: TRBD2
j_call: TRBJ2-3
v_call: TRBV4-1
cdr3_nt: TGCGCCAGCAGCCAAGATCCTGGCCTAGCGGGGAGCACAGATACGCAGTATTTT
cdr3_aa: CASSQDPGLAGSTDTQYF

clone_size: few
d_call: TRBD2
j_call: TRBJ2-1
v_call: TRBV27
cdr3_nt: TGTGCCAGCAGTTTAGCCGGTCTAGCGGGGGGGAATGAGCAGTTCTTC
cdr3_aa: CASSLAGLAGGNEQFF

clone_size: .
d_call: .
j_call: TRBJ2-3
v_call: TRBV5-1
cdr3_nt: TGCGCCAGCAGCTTGGAGTTAGTGGGGGGAGATACGCAGTATTTT
cdr3_aa: CASSLELVGGDTQYF

clone_size: .
d_call: TRBD1
j_call: TRBJ2-1
v_call: TRBV2
cdr3_nt: TGTGCCAGCAGTTTTTCCGGGACAGGGAGAAATGAGCAGTTCTTC
cdr3_aa: CASSFSGTGRNEQFF

clone_size: once
d_call: TRBD2
j_call: TRBJ2-1
v_call: TRBV14
cdr3_nt: TGTGCCAGCAGCCCATTACCGGGACTAGCGGGGGGGCAACATGAGCAGTTCTTC
cdr3_aa: CASSPLPGLAGGQHEQFF

clone_size: .
d_call: .
j_call: TRBJ1-6
v_call: TRBV6-2/TRBV6-3
cdr3_nt: TGTGCCAGCAGTGACTGGGACACCTACTCACCCCTCCACTTT
cdr3_aa: CASSDWDTYSPLHF

clone_size: .
d_call: .
j_call: TRBJ1-3
v_call: TRBV2
cdr3_nt: TGTGCCAGCAGTGAAACGGGTATGGGCTCTGGAAACACCATATATTTT
cdr3_aa: CASSETGMGSGNTIYF

clone_size: .
d_call: TRBD2
j_call: TRBJ2-1
v_call: TRBV5-1
cdr3_nt: TGCGCCAGCAGCTACGGGACTAGCGGGGGGCAGTTCTTC
cdr3_aa: CASSYGTSGGQFF

clone_size: .
d_call: TRBD1
j_call: TRBJ1-4
v_call: TRBV5-4
cdr3_nt: TGTGCCAGCAGCCGCGGGACAGAGAATGAAAAACTGTTTTTT
cdr3_aa: CASSRGTENEKLFF

clone_size: .
d_call: TRBD1
j_call: TRBJ2-1
v_call: TRBV7-8
cdr3_nt: TGTGCCAGCAGCTTACAGACAGGGGGCCCGAGAGGCGAGCAGTTCTTC
cdr3_aa: CASSLQTGGPRGEQFF

clone_size: .
d_call: TRBD1
j_call: TRBJ1-2
v_call: TRBV9
cdr3_nt: TGTGCCAGCAGGCAGACAGGGCTAAGCTATGGCTACACCTTC
cdr3_aa: CASRQTGLSYGYTF

clone_size: .
d_call: .
j_call: TRBJ2-2
v_call: TRBV7-3
cdr3_nt: TGTGCCAGCAGCCCCCGAGGGGGGGTGAACACCGGGGAGCTGTTTTTT
cdr3_aa: CASSPRGGVNTGELFF

clone_size: .
d_call: .
j_call: TRBJ2-3
v_call: TRBV7-3
cdr3_nt: TGTGCCAGCAGTCGCGACAGTACAGATACGCAGTATTTT
cdr3_aa: CASSRDSTDTQYF

clone_size: .
d_call: TRBD1
j_call: TRBJ1-5
v_call: TRBV7-2
cdr3_nt: TGTGCCAGCAGCTTAGGGCAGGGGGGTCAGCCCCAGCATTTT
cdr3_aa: CASSLGQGGQPQHF

clone_size: once
d_call: .
j_call: TRBJ1-6
v_call: TRBV19
cdr3_nt: TGTGCCAGTAATCGGAGGGGGGGAGACAATTCACCCCTCCACTTT
cdr3_aa: CASNRRGGDNSPLHF

clone_size: .
d_call: .
j_call: TRBJ1-1
v_call: TRBV6-5
cdr3_nt: TGTGCCAGCAGTTACTCAGGTCGAGGAGGAACTGAAGCTTTCTTT
cdr3_aa: CASSYSGRGGTEAFF

clone_size: .
d_call: .
j_call: TRBJ2-1
v_call: TRBV6-5
cdr3_nt: TGTGCCAGCAGGCAACTAGCCCAGGAGCAGTTCTTC
cdr3_aa: CASRQLAQEQFF

clone_size: few
d_call: .
j_call: TRBJ2-1
v_call: TRBV29-1
cdr3_nt: TGCAGCGTTGATAGACAGGGAGGAAATGAGCAGTTCTTC
cdr3_aa: CSVDRQGGNEQFF

clone_size: .
d_call: .
j_call: TRBJ1-5
v_call: TRBV27
cdr3_nt: TGTGCCAGCAGTTCCCGGGGGTATAGCAATCAGCCCCAGCATTTT
cdr3_aa: CASSSRGYSNQPQHF

clone_size: .
d_call: TRBD1
j_call: TRBJ2-3
v_call: TRBV2
cdr3_nt: TGTGCCAGCAGCCCCCAAACAGGGGGGATCACAGATACGCAGTATTTT
cdr3_aa: CASSPQTGGITDTQYF

clone_size: .
d_call: .
j_call: TRBJ1-3
v_call: TRBV5-1
cdr3_nt: TGCGCCAGCAGCACCGGACAGGGAAACACCATATATTTT
cdr3_aa: CASSTGQGNTIYF

clone_size: .
d_call: .
j_call: TRBJ2-7
v_call: TRBV5-1
cdr3_nt: TGCGCCAGCAGCATAGCCGGGACAAGCTACGAGCAGTACTTC
cdr3_aa: CASSIAGTSYEQYF

clone_size: .
d_call: .
j_call: TRBJ1-1
v_call: TRBV6-6
cdr3_nt: TGTGCCAGCAGTTTTAACGGGGACACTGAAGCTTTCTTT
cdr3_aa: CASSFNGDTEAFF

clone_size: few
d_call: TRBD1
j_call: TRBJ1-2
v_call: TRBV6-2/TRBV6-3
cdr3_nt: TGTGCCAGCAGTTACCACGCAATCCGACAGGGCAACTATGGCTACACCTTC
cdr3_aa: CASSYHAIRQGNYGYTF

clone_size: .
d_call: TRBD2
j_call: TRBJ2-3
v_call: TRBV10-1
cdr3_nt: TGCGCCAGCAGGCCGGGACTAGCGGGGGATACGCAGTATTTT
cdr3_aa: CASRPGLAGDTQYF

clone_size: .
d_call: TRBD1
j_call: TRBJ2-7
v_call: TRBV18
cdr3_nt: TGTGCCAGCTCACCCAAGGGGGCGAAGTCCTACGAGCAGTACTTC
cdr3_aa: CASSPKGAKSYEQYF

clone_size: few
d_call: .
j_call: TRBJ2-7
v_call: TRBV20-1
cdr3_nt: TGCAGTGCTAGTCCAGGCTACCTCTCCTACGAGCAGTACTTC
cdr3_aa: CSASPGYLSYEQYF

clone_size: once
d_call: TRBD1
j_call: TRBJ1-2
v_call: TRBV7-8
cdr3_nt: TGTGCCAGCAGCAACTGGGACAGCTATGGCTACACCTTC
cdr3_aa: CASSNWDSYGYTF

clone_size: .
d_call: TRBD1
j_call: TRBJ1-4
v_call: TRBV6-5
cdr3_nt: TGTGCCAGCAGTTTCGACAGGGCAAAACTGTTTTTT
cdr3_aa: CASSFDRAKLFF

clone_size: .
d_call: TRBD1
j_call: TRBJ2-7
v_call: TRBV19
cdr3_nt: TGTGCCAGTAGTACGGAGACAGGGACCTCCTACGAGCAGTACTTC
cdr3_aa: CASSTETGTSYEQYF

clone_size: .
d_call: TRBD1
j_call: TRBJ1-4
v_call: TRBV6-5
cdr3_nt: TGTGCCAGCAGTTGGGTAGGGGGCAGGGAAAAACTGTTTTTT
cdr3_aa: CASSWVGGREKLFF

clone_size: .
d_call: TRBD1
j_call: TRBJ1-2
v_call: TRBV7-3
cdr3_nt: TGTGCCAGCAGCGCAGGACCGGGACAGGGGGCCGGCGGCTACACCTTC
cdr3_aa: CASSAGPGQGAGGYTF

clone_size: .
d_call: .
j_call: TRBJ1-4
v_call: TRBV15
cdr3_nt: TGTGCCACCAGCACCGGATTAGGGGGTAGTGAAAAACTGTTTTTT
cdr3_aa: CATSTGLGGSEKLFF

clone_size: .
d_call: .
j_call: TRBJ1-1
v_call: TRBV27
cdr3_nt: TGTGCCAGCAGTAATAGGGGCGACGGCACTGAAGCTTTCTTT
cdr3_aa: CASSNRGDGTEAFF

clone_size: .
d_call: TRBD2
j_call: TRBJ2-5
v_call: TRBV11-2
cdr3_nt: TGTGCCAGCAGCTACGCTAGCGGGGGGGCAGGAGAGACCCAGTACTTC
cdr3_aa: CASSYASGGAGETQYF

clone_size: .
d_call: .
j_call: TRBJ2-3
v_call: TRBV19
cdr3_nt: TGTGCCAGTAGTATCGGGGGTATTACGCAGTATTTT
cdr3_aa: CASSIGGITQYF

clone_size: .
d_call: TRBD1
j_call: TRBJ2-1
v_call: TRBV27
cdr3_nt: TGTGCCAGCAGTTTAGCGGGACAGGTGACCAATGAGCAGTTCTTC
cdr3_aa: CASSLAGQVTNEQFF

clone_size: few
d_call: .
j_call: TRBJ1-5
v_call: TRBV21-1
cdr3_nt: TGTGCCAGCAGCAAAGGGACAGGAAATCAGCCCCAGCATTTT
cdr3_aa: CASSKGTGNQPQHF

clone_size: .
d_call: TRBD1
j_call: TRBJ1-6
v_call: TRBV6-5
cdr3_nt: TGTGCCAGCAGGAGGACAGGGGAATATTCACCCCTCCACTTT
cdr3_aa: CASRRTGEYSPLHF

clone_size: .
d_call: .
j_call: TRBJ1-2
v_call: TRBV6-2/TRBV6-3
cdr3_nt: TGTGCCAGCAGTTACCAGGACGGGATCTATGGCTACACCTTC
cdr3_aa: CASSYQDGIYGYTF